A single sample gave rise to the 25 T cell receptor beta chains below, sequenced in a study of beta chain features in type 1 diabetes. Since all of the isolated RNA was reverse transcribed, expressed TCRB transcripts were what got sequenced. Measured with immunoSEQ multiplex PCR; TCRdb has only the in-frame clones, and not every one. The sample contains 500,000 to 700,000 clones, around 16% of which appear only once. Sequencing used naive CD4+ T cells from blood. The receptors were gathered from a man aged 18-30 years in good health.

The J gene is TRBJ2-3, the V gene TRBV11-1; 7 bases agree with TRBD1. There are 15 residues in the CDR3. The germline CDR1 and CDR2 sequences are SGHAT and FQDESV (reference sequence). The V and J ends lost 2 bases and 4 bases, in that order; junction bases with no gene match: 6. CDR3 loop: CASSLLQGYSDTQYF. CDR3 nucleotide sequence: TGTGCCAGCAGCTTACTACAGGGGTACTCAGATACGCAGTATTTT. Combining the CDR3 with reference TRBV11-1 and TRBJ2-3 gives the whole variable domain EAEVAQSPRYKITEKSQAVAFWCDPISGHATLYWYRQILGQGPELLVQFQDESVVDDSQLPKDRFSAERLKGVDSTLKIQPAELGDSAMYLCASSLLQGYSDTQYFGPGTRLTVL.

In its sample, this clone was seen a few times. V gene TRBV6-4 combines with J gene TRBJ1-2; TRBD1 might be the D (5 bases). Trimming took 0 bases from V and 8 from J, leaving 19 bases between them. The germline gives CDR1 MRHNA, CDR2 SNTAGT. The CDR3 contains 16 residues. Here the CDR3 DNA reads TGTGCCAGCAGTGACTCGGTATTCTGGGACGTAAAAGGCTACACCTTC. As protein: CASSDSVFWDVKGYTF.

This clone was counted between two and nine times. This chain links TRBV10-3 with TRBJ2-2; no definite D call. Trimming removed 10 bases from V and 6 bases from J, with 15 bases in between. CDR1 and CDR2 from the germline V gene are ENHRY and SYGVKD. The CDR3 consists of 13 residues. CDR3 loop: CASGPLKPGELFF. The CDR3 DNA reads as TGTGCCAGCGGACCTCTTAAACCCGGGGAGCTGTTTTTT.

The CDR3 bases are TGTGCCAGCCACCGTCACGTGGGGGGACATGAGCAGTTCTTC. It codes for CASHRHVGGHEQFF. This rearrangement joins TRBV6-5 to TRBJ2-1, with D maybe TRBD2 (6 bases). CDR3 length: 14 amino acids. Germline V gene sequence: CDR1 MNHEY, CDR2 SVGAGI. The V gene lost 8 bases and the J gene lost 8 bases, with 19 bases spanning the gap.

The chain recombines TRBV5-1 with TRBJ2-3; no clear D gene. CDR1 SGHRS and CDR2 YFSETQ come from the germline V gene. The V and J ends lost 4 bases and 6 bases respectively, with 12 bases between them. The CDR3 runs 13 residues. The CDR3 DNA sequence: TGCGCCAGCAGCGGGCTGCCTTGGGATACGCAGTATTTT. Its protein product is CASSGLPWDTQYF.

The chain carries TRBV9 and TRBJ1-1; D perhaps matches TRBD1 (5 bases). The germline gives CDR1 SGDLS, CDR2 YYNGEE. The CDR3 extends over 13 amino acids. Trimming took off 5 bases at V and 4 bases at J, with 12 bases between the two ends. The CDR3 protein is CASRAVGGTEAFF. The CDR3 DNA is TGTGCCAGCAGGGCTGTGGGGGGCACTGAAGCTTTCTTT.

J is TRBJ2-7 and V is TRBV28; 10 nucleotides match TRBD2. V gave up 3 bases and J gave up 3 bases; unmatched junction bases: 11. CDR3 length: 17 residues. Per germline, CDR1 MDHEN and CDR2 SYDVKM. The CDR3 coding sequence is TGTGCCAGCAGTTTCCCTTCTAGGACTAGCGGATTCTACGAGCAGTACTTC. It is translated as CASSFPSRTSGFYEQYF.

In its sample, this clone was seen a few times. The gene calls are TRBV7-3 and TRBJ2-7; 7 bases map to TRBD1. J lost 5 bases, V lost 5 bases, and 6 bases had no gene match. The CDR3 runs to 13 residues. The germline gives CDR1 SGHTA, CDR2 FQGTGA. The CDR3: CASSVFGTDEQYF. The CDR3 nucleotides read TGTGCCAGCAGCGTTTTCGGGACAGACGAGCAGTACTTC.

This clone was counted between two and nine times. The genes are TRBV7-9 and TRBJ1-6; D call uncertain. CDR1 and CDR2 (germline): SEHNR, FQNEAQ (reference sequence). The CDR3 extends over 13 amino acids. V lost 5 bases and J lost 14, with 16 bases in between. The CDR3 DNA reads as TGTGCCAGCAGCCCCCTGACAACCACCACCCTCCACTTT. Protein sequence: CASSPLTTTTLHF.

This clone appeared once. V gene TRBV19 combines with J gene TRBJ1-2; 9 nucleotides align to TRBD1. Germline trimming cut 4 bases from V and 3 bases from J; bases unmatched to any gene: 9. Germline-derived CDR1 and CDR2 are LNHDA and SQIVND (reference sequence). This CDR3 is 16 amino acids long. The CDR3 sequence: CASSTGQGPSYYGYTF. CDR3 DNA: TGTGCCAGTAGTACCGGACAGGGGCCTTCTTACTATGGCTACACCTTC.

This clone was observed a few times. The chain employs TRBV7-9 and TRBJ2-3; TRBD2 matches 9 bases. There are 14 residues in the CDR3. V shed 6 bases, J shed 3 bases, and the junction held 4 bases outside the gene matches. Germline lookup yields CDR1 SEHNR and CDR2 FQNEAQ (reference sequence). CDR3 nucleotides: TGTGCCAGCAGGGGTAGCGGGAGTACAGATACGCAGTATTTT. As protein: CASRGSGSTDTQYF.

A few counts support this clone. The chain is built from TRBV7-9 and TRBJ1-4; D unresolved. V lost 5 bases, J lost 2 bases, and 15 bases lay in between. This CDR3 is 16 amino acids long. Per the germline V gene, CDR1 is SEHNR and CDR2 is FQNEAQ (reference sequence). The CDR3 reads CASSSRAQTTNEKLFF. For the CDR3, the DNA is TGTGCCAGCAGCAGCCGGGCCCAGACTACTAATGAAAAACTGTTTTTT.

V gene TRBV19 combines with J gene TRBJ1-1; D not resolved. This CDR3 is 14 amino acids long. CDR1 is LNHDA and CDR2 is SQIVND in the germline V gene (reference sequence). Trimming cost V 4 bases and J 6 bases, with 15 bases left between them. CDR3 protein: CASSTPEWFAEAFF. Here the CDR3 DNA reads TGTGCCAGTAGTACCCCGGAATGGTTCGCTGAAGCTTTCTTT.

This rearrangement joins TRBV28 to TRBJ1-2; no clear D. CDR1 is MDHEN, CDR2 SYDVKM, per germline. V lost 7 bases and J lost 8, with 14 bases in between. The CDR3 length is 12 residues. CDR3 in DNA: TGTGCCAGCACTAATTACGGACGGGGCTACACCTTC. It specifies CASTNYGRGYTF.

The rearrangement uses TRBV9 and TRBJ2-5; possibly TRBD1 or TRBD2 for D (6 bases each). Trimming left V 6 bases short and J 3 bases short, with 12 bases between. Germline values: CDR1 SGDLS, CDR2 YYNGEE. This CDR3 is built from 13 residues. The chain's CDR3 is CASNLRGEETQYF. The DNA of the CDR3 is TGTGCCAGCAACCTGAGGGGGGAAGAGACCCAGTACTTC. Using reference TRBV9 and TRBJ2-5 for the parts outside the CDR3, the full variable domain is DSGVTQTPKHLITATGQRVTLRCSPRSGDLSVYWYQQSLDQGLQFLIQYYNGEERAKGNILERFSAQQFPDLHSELNLSSLELGDSALYFCASNLRGEETQYFGPGTRLLVL.

The chain uses TRBV5-4 and TRBJ2-1, with TRBD2 identical over 9 bases. V trimming: 3 bases; J trimming: 1 base; junction bases outside the gene matches: 2. CDR1 and CDR2 (germline): SGHNT, YYREEE (reference sequence). The CDR3 runs to 15 residues. The CDR3 protein is CASSSAGGSYNEQFF. The CDR3 coding sequence is TGTGCCAGCAGCTCAGCGGGGGGTTCCTACAATGAGCAGTTCTTC.

This clone was found a few times. This chain joins TRBV30 and TRBJ1-1; tentatively, D is TRBD1 (5 bases). V was pared by 8 bases and J by 0 bases, with 10 bases between. Looked up from germline, CDR1 is GTSNPN and CDR2 is SVGIG (reference sequence). The CDR3 is made up of 12 amino acids. CDR3 in DNA: TGTGCCAGTGACAGACTGAACACTGAAGCTTTCTTT. Translated: CASDRLNTEAFF. The entire variable domain, with the rest obtained from reference TRBV30 and TRBJ1-1, is as follows: SQTIHQWPATLVQPVGSPLSLECTVEGTSNPNLYWYRQAAGRGLQLLFYSVGIGQISSEVPQNLSASRPQDRQFILSSKKLLLSDSGFYLCASDRLNTEAFFGQGTRLTVV.

This clone was observed a handful of times. V usage is TRBV19 and J usage is TRBJ1-1; unclear D gene. The length of the CDR3 is 13 residues. Germline CDR1 and CDR2: LNHDA and SQIVND (reference sequence). V was shortened by 6 bases and J by 1 base, with 9 bases between the two germline ends. The CDR3 loop reads CASSLQRNTEAFF. In DNA, the CDR3 is TGTGCCAGTAGCCTACAGAGGAACACTGAAGCTTTCTTT.

V usage is TRBV28 and J usage is TRBJ2-7; 9 bases match TRBD2. Trimming at V came to 0 bases and at J to 0 bases, leaving 3 bases not matched to a gene. Germline V CDR1 and CDR2: MDHEN, SYDVKM. The CDR3 is 16 amino acids. This chain's CDR3 is CASSLWRLAASYEQYF. The CDR3 DNA reads TGTGCCAGCAGTTTATGGAGACTAGCGGCCTCCTACGAGCAGTACTTC.

The DNA for the CDR3 is TGCAGCGGCTGTGACAACCCTGGGGCCAACGTCCTGACTTTC. Amino acid sequence: CSGCDNPGANVLTF. V gene TRBV29-1 combines with J gene TRBJ2-6; D is unresolved. Trimming removed 7 bases from V and 2 bases from J, with 12 bases in between. CDR3 size: 14 residues. In germline, CDR1 is SQVTM, CDR2 ANQGSEA.

This clone has more than one count but fewer than ten. The chain combines TRBV5-1 with TRBJ2-3; D possibly corresponds to TRBD2 (6 bases). V lost 3 bases to trimming and J lost 0 bases, with 11 bases between them. CDR1 is SGHRS, CDR2 YFSETQ, per germline. This CDR3 has 15 amino acids. The CDR3: CASSSDGTSTDTQYF. The CDR3 coding sequence is TGCGCCAGCAGCTCGGACGGGACTAGCACAGATACGCAGTATTTT. Full variable domain (remainder filled in from reference TRBV5-1 and TRBJ2-3): KAGVTQTPRYLIKTRGQQVTLSCSPISGHRSVSWYQQTPGQGLQFLFEYFSETQRNKGNFPGRFSGRQFSNSRSEMNVSTLELGDSALYLCASSSDGTSTDTQYFGPGTRLTVL.

The chain joins TRBV29-1 to TRBJ2-7; D is unclear. The CDR3 covers 14 residues. V was trimmed by 4 bases and J by 2 bases, leaving 15 bases between them. Germline-derived CDR1 and CDR2 are SQVTM and ANQGSEA. Written as DNA, the CDR3 is TGCAGCGTTGCCGTAACAGCTCCCCCCTACGAGCAGTACTTC. Residues: CSVAVTAPPYEQYF.

V and J are TRBV27 and TRBJ1-5; 8 nucleotides align to TRBD1. The CDR3 totals 17 residues. Germline CDR1 is MNHEY and CDR2 is SMNVEV (reference sequence). After removal of 6 bases from V and 0 bases from J, the junction contained 10 bases not matched to a gene. The CDR3 DNA reads as TGTGCCAGCAGCCGGGACAGGATCGGACATAGCAATCAGCCCCAGCATTTT. It translates to CASSRDRIGHSNQPQHF.

The chain has TRBV7-2 and TRBJ2-7, with 8 positions matching TRBD1. The junction had 3 bases not matched to a gene; V was cut back by 2 bases and J by 0 bases. Germline values: CDR1 SGHTA, CDR2 FQGNSA. The CDR3 loop spans 15 amino acids. The CDR3 bases are TGTGCCAGCAGCTTATGGGACAGGAGCTCCTACGAGCAGTACTTC. Residues: CASSLWDRSSYEQYF.

The chain combines TRBV4-2 with TRBJ2-2; 8 bases agree with TRBD2. The CDR3 totals 17 residues. V shed 3 bases, J shed 3 bases, and the junction held 9 bases outside the gene matches. The germline V gene has CDR1 LGHNA and CDR2 YNFKEQ. The CDR3 region is CASSHPRGGRDTGELFF. CDR3 sequence (DNA): TGTGCCAGCAGCCATCCCCGGGGGGGTAGGGACACCGGGGAGCTGTTTTTT.